This is a list of T cell receptor beta chains from one sample in a study of OX40 agonist ivuxolimab in advanced cancers. The protocol was immunoSEQ multiplex PCR, while the TCRdb copy is restricted to in-frame clones and leaves out a portion. Among 30,000 to 35,000 clones listed, approximately 86% were seen once. This specimen was CD4+ or CD8+ T cells sorted from blood, taken in a trial of the OX40 agonist ivuxolimab. The source of these receptors is an adult with an advanced solid tumor such as melanoma, head and neck, liver or kidney cancer. The CDR3 runs from the conserved cysteine through the conserved F or W. Fields, in order: CDR3 protein, CDR3 DNA, D gene, J gene, V gene, clone size. A D gene is named only where the DNA matches it firmly. Rows may omit the clone size; those that give it use once, few, many or a size class.

CDR3 protein: CASSLSREGYNEQFF; CDR3 DNA: TGTGCCAGCTCCTTATCGCGGGAGGGATACAATGAGCAGTTCTTC; D gene: TRBD2; J gene: TRBJ2-1; V gene: TRBV27; clone size: once
CDR3 protein: CASSRGLVGTGELFF; CDR3 DNA: TGCGCCAGCAGCCGGGGACTAGTCGGGACCGGGGAGCTGTTTTTT; D gene: TRBD2; J gene: TRBJ2-2; V gene: TRBV4-3; clone size: -
CDR3 protein: CASSLVGVSMTQYF; CDR3 DNA: TGTGCCAGCAGCTTAGTTGGGGTGTCGATGACCCAGTACTTC; D gene: -; J gene: TRBJ2-5; V gene: TRBV7-8; clone size: -
CDR3 protein: CASSLDQGLYGYTF; CDR3 DNA: TGTGCCAGCAGCCTAGATCAGGGTCTCTATGGCTACACCTTC; D gene: -; J gene: TRBJ1-2; V gene: TRBV7-8; clone size: -
CDR3 protein: CASSEELGPFNYGYTF; CDR3 DNA: TGTGCCAGCAGTGAGGAGCTCGGACCATTTAACTATGGCTACACCTTC; D gene: -; J gene: TRBJ1-2; V gene: TRBV9; clone size: -
CDR3 protein: CASSVEGPFTDTQYF; CDR3 DNA: TGTGCCAGCAGCGTAGAGGGACCTTTCACAGATACGCAGTATTTT; D gene: -; J gene: TRBJ2-3; V gene: TRBV9; clone size: once
CDR3 protein: CASSLGQSYEQYF; CDR3 DNA: TGTGCCAGCAGCCTGGGACAGTCCTACGAGCAGTACTTC; D gene: TRBD1; J gene: TRBJ2-7; V gene: TRBV11-2; clone size: -
CDR3 protein: CASSLEQSYEQYF; CDR3 DNA: TGCGCCAGCAGCTTGGAACAGTCCTACGAGCAGTACTTC; D gene: -; J gene: TRBJ2-7; V gene: TRBV5-1; clone size: -
CDR3 protein: CASSPGTLSNQPQHF; CDR3 DNA: TGTGCCAGTAGTCCCGGGACACTTAGCAATCAGCCCCAGCATTTT; D gene: -; J gene: TRBJ1-5; V gene: TRBV19; clone size: -
CDR3 protein: CARLSGEQFF; CDR3 DNA: TGTGCCAGGCTATCGGGTGAGCAGTTCTTC; D gene: -; J gene: TRBJ2-1; V gene: TRBV27; clone size: -
CDR3 protein: CAISPRGRILGATGNTIYF; CDR3 DNA: TGTGCCATCAGCCCTCGAGGACGGATTCTGGGAGCGACTGGAAACACCATATATTTT; D gene: -; J gene: TRBJ1-3; V gene: TRBV10-3; clone size: -
CDR3 protein: CASSRVAGTQEEAFF; CDR3 DNA: TGTGCCAGCTCCAGAGTAGCCGGGACACAAGAGGAAGCTTTCTTT; D gene: -; J gene: TRBJ1-1; V gene: TRBV9; clone size: -
CDR3 protein: CASSWGRGTEAFF; CDR3 DNA: TGTGCCAGTAGTTGGGGGAGGGGCACTGAAGCTTTCTTT; D gene: -; J gene: TRBJ1-1; V gene: TRBV19; clone size: -
CDR3 protein: CAWSLQGSGNTIYF; CDR3 DNA: TGTGCCTGGAGTCTACAGGGGTCTGGAAACACCATATATTTT; D gene: TRBD1; J gene: TRBJ1-3; V gene: TRBV30; clone size: once
CDR3 protein: CASSIYGTTLGRPDTQYF; CDR3 DNA: TGTGCCAGTAGTATTTATGGGACTACCCTAGGGCGACCAGATACGCAGTATTTT; D gene: TRBD2; J gene: TRBJ2-3; V gene: TRBV19; clone size: -
CDR3 protein: CASSMDRGFEKLFF; CDR3 DNA: TGTGCCAGCAGTATGGACAGGGGTTTCGAAAAACTGTTTTTT; D gene: TRBD1; J gene: TRBJ1-4; V gene: TRBV27; clone size: -
CDR3 protein: CASSLDPGARAGELFF; CDR3 DNA: TGTGCCAGCAGTTTGGACCCGGGGGCAAGGGCCGGGGAGCTGTTTTTT; D gene: -; J gene: TRBJ2-2; V gene: TRBV27; clone size: -
CDR3 protein: CASSLVGATEAFF; CDR3 DNA: TGTGCCAGCAGTTTAGTAGGGGCTACTGAAGCTTTCTTT; D gene: -; J gene: TRBJ1-1; V gene: TRBV27; clone size: -
CDR3 protein: CASSLFGRAEGSNQPQHF; CDR3 DNA: TGTGCCAGCAGTTTATTCGGGCGGGCCGAAGGAAGCAATCAGCCCCAGCATTTT; D gene: -; J gene: TRBJ1-5; V gene: TRBV28; clone size: -
CDR3 protein: CASSPGTDEAFF; CDR3 DNA: TGTGCCAGCAGCCCCGGGACTGATGAAGCTTTCTTT; D gene: -; J gene: TRBJ1-1; V gene: TRBV5-6; clone size: few
CDR3 protein: CASSWGADSTDTQYF; CDR3 DNA: TGTGCCAGCAGTTGGGGGGCGGATTCCACAGATACGCAGTATTTT; D gene: -; J gene: TRBJ2-3; V gene: TRBV9; clone size: -
CDR3 protein: CASSDSPGQGGTQYF; CDR3 DNA: TGTGCCAGCAGTGATTCCCCGGGACAAGGAGGTACGCAGTATTTT; D gene: -; J gene: TRBJ2-3; V gene: TRBV6-4; clone size: few
CDR3 protein: CASSFPGLALNEQFF; CDR3 DNA: TGTGCCAGCAGCTTCCCAGGACTAGCGTTAAATGAGCAGTTCTTC; D gene: TRBD2; J gene: TRBJ2-1; V gene: TRBV7-9; clone size: -
CDR3 protein: CASSLKGYYEQYF; CDR3 DNA: TGTGCCAGCAGCTTAAAGGGTTACTACGAGCAGTACTTC; D gene: -; J gene: TRBJ2-7; V gene: TRBV5-4; clone size: -
CDR3 protein: CASSLRGYEQYF; CDR3 DNA: TGTGCCAGCAGCTTGCGGGGGTACGAGCAGTACTTC; D gene: -; J gene: TRBJ2-7; V gene: TRBV5-8; clone size: -
CDR3 protein: CAILQGNPGELFF; CDR3 DNA: TGTGCCATCCTTCAGGGGAATCCCGGGGAGCTGTTTTTT; D gene: -; J gene: TRBJ2-2; V gene: TRBV10-3; clone size: -
CDR3 protein: CASGLTGDEQYF; CDR3 DNA: TGTGCCAGCGGGTTGACAGGGGATGAGCAGTACTTC; D gene: TRBD1; J gene: TRBJ2-7; V gene: TRBV27; clone size: -
CDR3 protein: CASSPWGGSNTGELFF; CDR3 DNA: TGTGCCAGCAGCCCCTGGGGGGGAAGTAACACCGGGGAGCTGTTTTTT; D gene: TRBD2; J gene: TRBJ2-2; V gene: TRBV7-9; clone size: few
CDR3 protein: CASSRDSSNTEAFF; CDR3 DNA: TGCGCCAGCAGCCGGGACAGCTCGAACACTGAAGCTTTCTTT; D gene: TRBD1; J gene: TRBJ1-1; V gene: TRBV10-1; clone size: few
CDR3 protein: CASKIMEGGNEQFF; CDR3 DNA: TGTGCCAGCAAAATCATGGAGGGTGGAAATGAGCAGTTCTTC; D gene: -; J gene: TRBJ2-1; V gene: TRBV6-1; clone size: -
CDR3 protein: CASLPRPGAGGYNEQFF; CDR3 DNA: TGTGCCAGTCTACCTCGCCCGGGAGCGGGAGGTTACAATGAGCAGTTCTTC; D gene: TRBD2; J gene: TRBJ2-1; V gene: TRBV19; clone size: -
CDR3 protein: CASSLAGVPLETDTQYF; CDR3 DNA: TGTGCCAGCAGCTTAGCCGGAGTTCCCCTCGAGACAGATACGCAGTATTTT; D gene: -; J gene: TRBJ2-3; V gene: TRBV13; clone size: -
CDR3 protein: CASSSVLSGRDGELFF; CDR3 DNA: TGTGCCAGCAGCTCCGTCCTTAGCGGGAGGGACGGGGAGCTGTTTTTT; D gene: TRBD2; J gene: TRBJ2-2; V gene: TRBV5-4; clone size: -
CDR3 protein: CASSDGSGGGNEQFF; CDR3 DNA: TGTGCCAGCAGTGACGGGTCGGGAGGGGGCAATGAGCAGTTCTTC; D gene: TRBD2; J gene: TRBJ2-1; V gene: TRBV6-4; clone size: -
CDR3 protein: CASSPDSRLRADTQYF; CDR3 DNA: TGTGCCAGCAGCCCGGACTCGCGCCTGCGGGCAGATACGCAGTATTTT; D gene: -; J gene: TRBJ2-3; V gene: TRBV5-6; clone size: once
CDR3 protein: CASRVTSGRNYEQYF; CDR3 DNA: TGTGCCAGCAGGGTGACTAGCGGGAGAAACTACGAGCAGTACTTC; D gene: TRBD2; J gene: TRBJ2-7; V gene: TRBV28; clone size: -
CDR3 protein: CASSLGRHEQFF; CDR3 DNA: TGTGCCAGCAGCTTAGGACGGCATGAGCAGTTCTTC; D gene: -; J gene: TRBJ2-1; V gene: TRBV11-2; clone size: once
CDR3 protein: CASSVEAGANVAEAFF; CDR3 DNA: TGTGCCAGCAGCGTAGAGGCAGGGGCAAACGTAGCTGAAGCTTTCTTT; D gene: -; J gene: TRBJ1-1; V gene: TRBV9; clone size: -
CDR3 protein: CASSFNGDYEQYF; CDR3 DNA: TGTGCCAGCAGTTTCAACGGGGACTACGAGCAGTACTTC; D gene: -; J gene: TRBJ2-7; V gene: TRBV6-5; clone size: -
CDR3 protein: CASSPLRTRKEKLFF; CDR3 DNA: TGTGCCAGCAGCCCGCTCCGGACGAGGAAGGAAAAACTGTTTTTT; D gene: -; J gene: TRBJ1-4; V gene: TRBV7-9; clone size: -
CDR3 protein: CASSEALHERWTNEKLFF; CDR3 DNA: TGCGCCAGCAGCGAGGCCTTACATGAGAGGTGGACTAATGAAAAACTGTTTTTT; D gene: -; J gene: TRBJ1-4; V gene: TRBV5-1; clone size: -
CDR3 protein: CASSTRDTGQYEQYF; CDR3 DNA: TGTGCCAGCAGCACCAGGGATACCGGACAATACGAGCAGTACTTC; D gene: -; J gene: TRBJ2-7; V gene: TRBV7-9; clone size: hyperexpanded
CDR3 protein: CASSNIAGSPYF; CDR3 DNA: TGCGCCAGCAGCAACATAGCGGGAAGCCCGTACTTC; D gene: TRBD2; J gene: TRBJ2-7; V gene: TRBV4-1; clone size: -
CDR3 protein: CASSDYRDSKHF; CDR3 DNA: TGTGCCAGCAGTGATTACAGGGACTCTAAGCATTTT; D gene: -; J gene: TRBJ1-5; V gene: TRBV6-1; clone size: once
CDR3 protein: CASSLGPGQGSTDTQYF; CDR3 DNA: TGCGCCAGCAGCTTGGGGCCGGGACAGGGGAGCACAGATACGCAGTATTTT; D gene: TRBD1; J gene: TRBJ2-3; V gene: TRBV5-1; clone size: once
CDR3 protein: CASSQGRRAFF; CDR3 DNA: TGCGCCAGCAGCCAAGGCAGAAGGGCTTTCTTT; D gene: -; J gene: TRBJ1-1; V gene: TRBV4-3; clone size: -
CDR3 protein: CASSQMGTGGPGELFF; CDR3 DNA: TGTGCCAGCAGTCAAATGGGAACAGGGGGACCCGGGGAGCTGTTTTTT; D gene: TRBD1; J gene: TRBJ2-2; V gene: TRBV27; clone size: -
CDR3 protein: CASSLGGRGTDTQYF; CDR3 DNA: TGTGCCAGCAGTTTAGGCGGGAGGGGGACAGATACGCAGTATTTT; D gene: TRBD2; J gene: TRBJ2-3; V gene: TRBV28; clone size: -
CDR3 protein: CASSPRLANEQFF; CDR3 DNA: TGTGCCAGCAGTCCCCGACTAGCGAATGAGCAGTTCTTC; D gene: TRBD2; J gene: TRBJ2-1; V gene: TRBV27; clone size: -
CDR3 protein: CASSQDLAAMNEQFF; CDR3 DNA: TGTGCCAGCAGCCAAGATTTGGCCGCAATGAATGAGCAGTTCTTC; D gene: -; J gene: TRBJ2-1; V gene: TRBV14; clone size: -
CDR3 protein: CASSYEGGREETQYF; CDR3 DNA: TGTGCCAGCAGTTACGAGGGAGGAAGGGAGGAGACCCAGTACTTC; D gene: -; J gene: TRBJ2-5; V gene: TRBV6-5; clone size: -